The source of this TCR beta chain is a study of quantifying T cell responses using KT2 cells. Study-wide context: cDNA was made from DNase-treated RNA using alpha and beta constant primers.

The CDR3 sequence is 15 residues long. Per germline, CDR1 MGHRA and CDR2 YSYEKL. With 5 bases clipped from V and 0 bases from J, the junction kept 3 bases outside the gene matches. The cDNA 3' end received a ligated oligonucleotide with a UMI. First-round PCR used 3 to 4 cycles and beta primers RC1.1 and RC1.2 covering TRBC1 and TRBC2. A single record per CDR3 protein comes from TCRdb applying MiXCR to the UMI-ligation and nested PCR reads. Counted here are 39,000 or so distinct CDR3 sequences, approximately 15% occurring once; the ten biggest clones make up around two fifths. KT2 cells were mixed with fixed PBMC numbers at varying ratios.

The rearrangement links TRBV4-1 to TRBJ2-7; 11 bases align to TRBD2. The source of this sequence is a human donor. The sequencing input was PBMCs spiked with cells of the T cell clone KT2. CDR3 nucleotides: TGCGCCAGCAGCACCCTAGCGGGGGGCTCCTACGAGCAGTACTTC. Its translation is CASSTLAGGSYEQYF.